This TCR beta chain was recorded in a study of control samples from healthy donors and cancer patients. Profiling relied on immunoSEQ multiplex PCR, and the TCRdb table lists in-frame clones only, not all of them. The table has over 150,000 clones, roughly 94% seen once. J was trimmed by 1 base and V by 4 bases; bases with no gene match: 8. The CDR3 length is 16 residues. Germline CDR1 and CDR2: SGDLS and YYNGEE. The sequence derives from a man between 35 and 55 years old in good health. The sequenced sample consisted of blood. The V and J genes are TRBV9 and TRBJ1-3, with 7 bases lining up with TRBD1. CDR3 in DNA: TGTGCCAGCAGCCCTTGGGACAGCGGATCTGGAAACACCATATATTTT. Translated: CASSPWDSGSGNTIYF.